One T cell receptor (beta chain) is described in this entry. This sample is drawn from a study of T-cell reconstitution after alpha-beta-depleted transplantation in children. V was cut by 6 bases and J by 2 bases, with 17 bases left in between. Germline V lookup: CDR1 SNHLY, CDR2 FYNNEI. The CDR3 is made up of 16 amino acids. Researchers prepared the TCRbeta library using unique molecular identifiers, the study reports. In TCRdb, the PCR reads were re-called with MiXCR into one record per CDR3 protein. The data show hundreds of thousands of distinct CDR3 sequences, with roughly 15% seen just once and 0.8% to 1.1% held by the top ten.

The sample was PBMCs from the stem cell graft donor, taken from the stem cell graft. This chain uses TRBV2 with TRBJ1-5; D may be TRBD1 (6 bases). This receptor was obtained from a human donor who donated a stem cell graft to a child with acute myeloid leukemia. This chain's CDR3 is CASRARWGAGNQPQHF. CDR3 DNA: TGTGCCAGCAGGGCTCGTTGGGGGGCAGGCAATCAGCCCCAGCATTTT.